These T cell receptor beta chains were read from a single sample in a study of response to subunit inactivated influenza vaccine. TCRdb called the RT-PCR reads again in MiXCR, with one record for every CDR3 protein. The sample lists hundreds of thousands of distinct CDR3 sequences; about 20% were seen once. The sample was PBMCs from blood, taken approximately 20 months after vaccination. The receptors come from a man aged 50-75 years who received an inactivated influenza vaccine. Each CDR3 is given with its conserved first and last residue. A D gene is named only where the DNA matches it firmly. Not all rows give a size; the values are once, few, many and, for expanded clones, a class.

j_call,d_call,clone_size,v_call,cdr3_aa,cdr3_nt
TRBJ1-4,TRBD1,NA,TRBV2,CASSEQGGEVEKLFF,TGTGCCAGCAGTGAACAGGGGGGCGAGGTCGAAAAACTGTTTTTT
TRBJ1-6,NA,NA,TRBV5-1,CASSLGTGWSYNSPLHF,TGCGCCAGCAGCTTGGGTACAGGGTGGTCCTATAATTCACCCCTCCACTTT
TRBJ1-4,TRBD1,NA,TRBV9,CASSVNPLTGGEKLFF,TGTGCCAGCAGCGTTAACCCCCTGACAGGGGGGGAAAAACTGTTTTTT
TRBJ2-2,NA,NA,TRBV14,CASSQGTGELFF,TGTGCCAGCAGCCAGGGCACCGGGGAGCTGTTTTTT
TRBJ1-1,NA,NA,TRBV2,CASSEALGVGTEAFF,TGTGCCAGCAGTGAAGCGTTGGGCGTCGGCACTGAAGCTTTCTTT
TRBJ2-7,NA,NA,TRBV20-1,CSAPGRAYEQYF,TGCAGTGCTCCTGGCAGGGCCTACGAGCAGTACTTC
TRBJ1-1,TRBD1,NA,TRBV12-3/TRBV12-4,CASSTTGFTEAFF,TGTGCCAGCAGTACGACAGGGTTTACTGAAGCTTTCTTT
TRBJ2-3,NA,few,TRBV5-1,CASSSGQNTDTQYF,TGCGCCAGCAGCTCAGGACAGAACACAGATACGCAGTATTTT
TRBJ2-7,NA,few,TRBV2,CASRQALAVSYEQYF,TGTGCCAGCAGACAGGCCCTAGCCGTATCCTACGAGCAGTACTTC
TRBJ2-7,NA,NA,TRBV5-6,CASSPGAGEQYF,TGTGCCAGCAGCCCAGGCGCAGGCGAGCAGTACTTC
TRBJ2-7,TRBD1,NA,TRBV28,CASRTGAVLYEQYF,TGTGCCAGCAGGACAGGGGCTGTCCTATACGAGCAGTACTTC
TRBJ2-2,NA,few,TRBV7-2,CASSLEGFLGTGELFF,TGTGCCAGCAGCTTAGAGGGGTTCCTGGGCACCGGGGAGCTGTTTTTT
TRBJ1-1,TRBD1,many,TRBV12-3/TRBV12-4,CASRGRAGGGAEAFF,TGTGCCAGCAGGGGAAGAGCAGGGGGAGGTGCTGAAGCTTTCTTT
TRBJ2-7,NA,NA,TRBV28,CASSHGGSYEQYF,TGTGCCAGCAGCCACGGAGGCTCCTACGAGCAGTACTTC
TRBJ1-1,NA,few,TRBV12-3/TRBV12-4,CASSAVHTEAFF,TGTGCCAGCAGCGCCGTTCACACTGAAGCTTTCTTT
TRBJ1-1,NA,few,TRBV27,CASSSPGTVGTEAFF,TGTGCCAGCAGTTCCCCTGGGACGGTTGGGACTGAAGCTTTCTTT
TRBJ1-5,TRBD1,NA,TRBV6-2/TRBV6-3,CATVEETGTGGKAQHF,TGTGCCACCGTCGAGGAGACCGGGACAGGGGGTAAGGCCCAGCATTTT
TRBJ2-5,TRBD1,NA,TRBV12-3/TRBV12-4,CASSPGQGIVETQYF,TGTGCCAGCAGCCCAGGACAGGGGATAGTGGAGACCCAGTACTTC
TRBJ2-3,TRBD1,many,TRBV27,CASSLQGAFTDTQYF,TGTGCCAGCAGTTTGCAGGGGGCCTTCACAGATACGCAGTATTTT
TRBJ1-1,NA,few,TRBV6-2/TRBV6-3,CASSKGGLNTEAFF,TGTGCCAGCAGTAAAGGGGGACTCAACACTGAAGCTTTCTTT
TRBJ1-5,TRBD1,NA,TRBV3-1,CASSFGTGGSNQPQHF,TGTGCCAGCAGCTTTGGGACAGGGGGCAGCAATCAGCCCCAGCATTTT
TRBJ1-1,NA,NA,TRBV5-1,CASSLAGQNTEAFF,TGCGCCAGCAGCTTGGCAGGGCAGAACACTGAAGCTTTCTTT
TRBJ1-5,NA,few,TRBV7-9,CASTSEGNQPQHF,TGTGCCAGCACCTCAGAGGGGAATCAGCCCCAGCATTTT
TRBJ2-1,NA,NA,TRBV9,CASSVDYSYNEQFF,TGTGCCAGCAGCGTAGACTACTCCTACAATGAGCAGTTCTTC
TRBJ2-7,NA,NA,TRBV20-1,CSARATGLANYEQYF,TGCAGTGCTAGAGCTACGGGACTGGCAAACTACGAGCAGTACTTC
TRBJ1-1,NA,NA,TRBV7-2,CASSPHAGIGTEAFF,TGTGCCAGCAGCCCCCATGCCGGGATAGGGACTGAAGCTTTCTTT
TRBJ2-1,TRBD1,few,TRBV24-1,CATAKTGSPYNEQFF,TGTGCCACCGCGAAGACAGGGAGTCCCTACAATGAGCAGTTCTTC
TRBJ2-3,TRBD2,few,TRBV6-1,CASSEKGLASTDTQYF,TGTGCCAGCAGTGAAAAGGGACTAGCTAGCACAGATACGCAGTATTTT
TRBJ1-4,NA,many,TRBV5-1,CASSLVTTGLNEKLFF,TGCGCCAGCAGCTTGGTCACGACAGGACTTAATGAAAAACTGTTTTTT
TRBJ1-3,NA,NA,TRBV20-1,CSASGPGQELTSGNTIYF,TGCAGTGCTTCAGGGCCAGGGCAAGAATTAACCTCTGGAAACACCATATATTTT
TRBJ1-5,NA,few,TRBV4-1,CASSTQGGSNQPQHF,TGCGCCAGCAGCACCCAGGGTGGCAGCAATCAGCCCCAGCATTTT
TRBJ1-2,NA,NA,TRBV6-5,CASSYTVTSNYGYTF,TGTGCCAGCAGTTACACAGTTACCTCAAACTATGGCTACACCTTC
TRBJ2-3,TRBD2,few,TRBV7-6,CASSLIGTRGSTDTQYF,TGTGCCAGCAGCTTAATTGGGACTAGAGGGAGCACAGATACGCAGTATTTT
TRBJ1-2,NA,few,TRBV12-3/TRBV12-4,CASSLWGLYGYTF,TGTGCCAGCAGTTTATGGGGCCTATATGGCTACACCTTC
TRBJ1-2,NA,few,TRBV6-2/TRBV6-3,CASSQNYGYTF,TGTGCCAGCAGTCAGAACTATGGCTACACCTTC
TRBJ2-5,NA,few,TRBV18,CASSPGYGIPAGETQYF,TGTGCCAGCTCCCCGGGGTACGGAATACCGGCCGGAGAGACCCAGTACTTC
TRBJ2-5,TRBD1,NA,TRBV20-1,CSAGQGDETQYF,TGCAGTGCTGGACAGGGGGACGAGACCCAGTACTTC
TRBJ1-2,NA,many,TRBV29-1,CSVVSQYYGYTF,TGCAGCGTTGTTAGTCAGTACTATGGCTACACCTTC
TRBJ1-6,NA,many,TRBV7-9,CASSLDTGPNSPLHF,TGTGCCAGCAGCTTAGACACAGGGCCTAATTCACCCCTCCACTTT
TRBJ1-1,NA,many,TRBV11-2,CASSLVWVGVDSNTEAFF,TGTGCCAGCAGCTTAGTTTGGGTTGGGGTGGATTCGAACACTGAAGCTTTCTTT
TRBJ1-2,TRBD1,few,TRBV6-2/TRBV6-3,CASSYNIGTGGYTF,TGTGCCAGCAGTTACAACATTGGGACAGGTGGCTACACCTTC
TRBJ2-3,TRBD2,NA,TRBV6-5,CASSYSFSGGTDTQYF,TGTGCCAGCAGTTACTCTTTTAGCGGGGGCACAGATACGCAGTATTTT
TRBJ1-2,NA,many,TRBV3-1,CASSQDRLYGYTF,TGTGCCAGCAGCCAAGATCGCCTATATGGCTACACCTTC
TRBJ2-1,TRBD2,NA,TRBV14,CASSQEASWGGTYNEQFF,TGTGCCAGCAGCCAAGAAGCGTCTTGGGGGGGGACCTACAATGAGCAGTTCTTC
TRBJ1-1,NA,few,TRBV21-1,CASSKGRVNTEAFF,TGTGCCAGCAGCAAAGGCAGGGTGAACACTGAAGCTTTCTTT
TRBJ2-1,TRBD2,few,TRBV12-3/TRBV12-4,CASSLYGGGRNEQFF,TGTGCCAGCAGTTTATACGGGGGGGGCCGCAATGAGCAGTTCTTC
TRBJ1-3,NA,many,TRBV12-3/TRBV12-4,CASSLSGNTIYF,TGTGCCAGCAGCTTATCTGGAAACACCATATATTTT
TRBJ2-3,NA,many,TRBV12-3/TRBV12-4,CASSGNTDTQYF,TGTGCCAGCAGCGGAAACACAGATACGCAGTATTTT
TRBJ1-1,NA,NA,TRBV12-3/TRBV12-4,CASSLTRTSAFF,TGTGCCAGCAGCCTAACGCGGACGTCAGCTTTCTTT
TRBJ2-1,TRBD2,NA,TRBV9,CASSVVTSGMQFF,TGTGCCAGCAGCGTAGTCACTAGCGGGATGCAGTTCTTC
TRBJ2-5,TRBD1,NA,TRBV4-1,CASSPGTGGRPEETQYF,TGCGCCAGCAGCCCGGGGACAGGGGGCCGTCCGGAAGAGACCCAGTACTTC
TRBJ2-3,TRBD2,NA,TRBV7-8,CASSLTSGIRTDTQYF,TGTGCCAGCAGCTTAACTAGCGGGATACGCACAGATACGCAGTATTTT
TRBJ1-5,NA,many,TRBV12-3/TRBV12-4,CASAANSNQPQHF,TGTGCCAGCGCCGCGAATAGCAATCAGCCCCAGCATTTT